A selection of T cell receptor beta chains follows, all from one sample in a study of cytomegalovirus exposure and HLA in healthy donors. TCRdb's copy holds only in-frame clones and misses some; the assay was immunoSEQ multiplex PCR. This sample carries 150,000 to 250,000 clones, less than 85% of them seen once, and the ten largest clones take approximately 1.5%. The sequencing sample was made of PBMCs. These receptors were collected from a girl under 18 in good health and CMV-seropositive. CDR3s leave out the opening cysteine and the closing phenylalanine or tryptophan. The size entry is marked missing in some rows and otherwise reads once, few, many or a size class.

V gene	clone size	J gene	CDR3 length	CDR3 protein
TRBV10-3	.	TRBJ2-7	12	AITLGEGSYEQY
TRBV25-1	.	TRBJ2-7	11	ASSLGQSYEQY
TRBV5-6	.	TRBJ2-1	13	ASRASGGAWGEQF
TRBV5-4	few	TRBJ2-7	13	ASSLEGAGPYEQY
TRBV6-5	.	TRBJ2-1	14	ASSSTAGFPNNEQF
TRBV7-2	.	TRBJ2-5	11	ASRAGVKETQY
TRBV27	.	.	12	ASSARDRAYEQY
TRBV7-2	few	TRBJ2-5	15	ASSLGVSGGRQETQY
TRBV19	.	TRBJ1-3	12	APLWGTRGNTIY
TRBV4-3	once	TRBJ1-4	14	ASSQAQGAIPKELF